These 20 T cell receptor beta chains share one sample of origin, sequenced in a study of blood T cell repertoires in COVID-19. Sequencing was performed with immunoSEQ multiplex PCR; in TCRdb, only in-frame clones are kept and a portion is missing. This sample yields some 380,000 clones, of which roughly 89% are seen a single time; about 7% belongs to the top ten. Sequencing input: peripheral blood. These receptors were taken from a man aged 18-30 years with active or convalescent COVID-19.

CDR3 residues: CASSVAGTGERSYEQYF. CDR3 nucleotides: TGTGCCAGCAGCGTAGCCGGGACAGGGGAGCGTTCCTACGAGCAGTACTTC. This chain links TRBV9 with TRBJ2-7; 10 bases match TRBD1. V trimming: 0 bases; J trimming: 1 base; junction bases outside the gene matches: 7. The CDR3 has 17 residues. Germline loops: CDR1 SGDLS, CDR2 YYNGEE.

The rearrangement joins TRBV6-5 to TRBJ2-3; TRBD2 agrees at 8 bases. Germline-derived CDR1 and CDR2 are MNHEY and SVGAGI. The CDR3 is 14 residues long. The J segment lost 1 base and the V segment lost 5 bases, leaving 2 bases of the junction unmatched. The CDR3 sequence is CASSRGGGTDTQYF. CDR3 in DNA: TGTGCCAGCAGTCGGGGGGGCGGCACAGATACGCAGTATTTT.

The chain couples TRBV6-5 to TRBJ1-2; tentative D call: TRBD1 (5 bases). V was trimmed by 0 bases and J by 8 bases, leaving 16 bases between them. Germline lookup yields CDR1 MNHEY and CDR2 SVGAGI. This CDR3 is built from 15 residues. As DNA, the CDR3 is TGTGCCAGCAGTTACTCGATGCCAGAGGGGAGGGGCTACACCTTC. Translation gives CASSYSMPEGRGYTF.

J is TRBJ1-6 and V is TRBV2, with D tentatively TRBD1 (6 bases). The CDR3 runs 15 residues. Germline V gene data show CDR1 as SNHLY and CDR2 as FYNNEI. The V and J ends lost 5 bases and 3 bases respectively, with 11 bases between them. In DNA, the CDR3 is TGTGCCAGCAGTAGGACAGAAGGCTATAATTCACCCCTCCACTTT. Residues: CASSRTEGYNSPLHF.

The chain carries TRBV4-3 and TRBJ1-1, with D unresolved. V lost 0 bases and J lost 3, with 11 bases in between. The CDR3 loop spans 15 amino acids. Germline assignment: CDR1 LGHNA and CDR2 YSLEER. The CDR3 DNA follows: TGCGCCAGCAGCCAAGAGACCCACTATTACACTGAAGCTTTCTTT. It encodes CASSQETHYYTEAFF.

This chain joins TRBV5-1 and TRBJ2-7, with a possible D match to TRBD1 (5 bases). Trimming shortened V by 4 bases and J by 2 bases, and 16 bases separated the two germline ends. Germline V gene sequence: CDR1 SGHRS, CDR2 YFSETQ. CDR3 length equals 15 residues. The CDR3 DNA reads TGCGCCAGCAGCCCCCAGACAGACTTCACCTACGAGCAGTACTTC. Its translation is CASSPQTDFTYEQYF.

The chain is built from TRBV2 and TRBJ1-1; no definite D call. CDR1 and CDR2 (germline): SNHLY, FYNNEI. The CDR3 spans 15 residues. V gave up 2 bases and J gave up 4 bases, with 14 bases separating them. The CDR3 sequence is CASSENPGSPTEAFF. The CDR3 nucleotides read TGTGCCAGCAGTGAAAATCCGGGGAGTCCCACTGAAGCTTTCTTT. The whole variable domain, remainder taken from reference TRBV2 and TRBJ1-1, is EPEVTQTPSHQVTQMGQEVILRCVPISNHLYFYWYRQILGQKVEFLVSFYNNEISEKSEIFDDQFSVERPDGSNFTLKIRSTKLEDSAMYFCASSENPGSPTEAFFGQGTRLTVV.

This chain uses TRBV28 with TRBJ2-2, with a tentative D call TRBD2 (6 bases). Germline CDR1 is MDHEN and CDR2 is SYDVKM. V was clipped by 5 bases and J by 5 bases, with 21 bases between them. The CDR3 loop spans 17 amino acids. CDR3 amino acids: CASSPPVGVGRTGELFF. In DNA, the CDR3 is TGTGCCAGCAGTCCCCCCGTGGGCGTGGGGAGGACCGGGGAGCTGTTTTTT.

The chain has TRBV7-2 and TRBJ2-1, with 12 bases that match TRBD2. The CDR3 spans 16 residues. Trimming took 5 bases from V and 6 from J; bases not matched to a gene: 8. Looked up from germline, CDR1 is SGHTA and CDR2 is FQGNSA. The CDR3 nucleotides read TGTGCCAGCAGCCCCCGGGCTAGCGGGAGGGGCAATGAGCAGTTCTTC. Residues: CASSPRASGRGNEQFF.

The J gene is TRBJ2-5, the V gene TRBV3-1 (or the pseudogene TRBV3-2); 11 bases map to TRBD2. The germline V gene encodes CDR1 LGHDT and CDR2 YNNKEL (reference sequence). With V trimmed by 5 bases and J by 9 bases, 11 bases remained unmatched. The CDR3 runs 15 residues. The CDR3 nucleotides are TGTGCCAGCAGCGAACGGGGGACTAGCGGAGGGTCCCAGTACTTC. Its translation is CASSERGTSGGSQYF.

The chain links TRBV18 to TRBJ2-7; D remains ambiguous. Between the trimmed V and J ends, which lost 5 bases and 1 base, there was a span of 18 bases. CDR3 length equals 16 residues. CDR1 is KGHSH and CDR2 is LQKENI in the germline V gene. The CDR3 nucleotides are TGTGCCAGCTCATCTAACCAACTTGGTCATTCCTACGAGCAGTACTTC. It codes for CASSSNQLGHSYEQYF.

V gene TRBV6-6 combines with J gene TRBJ2-7; tentatively, D is TRBD1 (6 bases). V lost 8 bases and J lost 0, with 17 bases in between. In germline, CDR1 is MNHNY, CDR2 SVGAGI (reference sequence). The CDR3 extends over 15 amino acids. The CDR3 nucleotides read TGTGCCAGCCGCCCCGGGACACCTAGCTCCTACGAGCAGTACTTC. Protein sequence: CASRPGTPSSYEQYF.

This CDR3 is CASRTQGTTYGYTF. The DNA for the CDR3 is TGTGCCAGCAGAACACAGGGGACGACATATGGCTACACCTTC. The V gene is TRBV28, the J gene TRBJ1-2; 7 nucleotides align to TRBD1. Germline assignment: CDR1 MDHEN and CDR2 SYDVKM. V gave up 6 bases and J gave up 5 bases; unmatched junction bases: 9. The CDR3 is 14 residues long.

The genes are TRBV9 and TRBJ2-3; TRBD2 agrees at 10 bases. The CDR3 contains 16 residues. The junction had 5 bases not matched to a gene; V was cut back by 3 bases and J by 1 base. Germline V gives CDR1 SGDLS, CDR2 YYNGEE. The CDR3 spells CASSASGTSGTDTQYF. The CDR3 DNA reads TGTGCCAGCAGCGCTTCCGGGACTAGCGGCACAGATACGCAGTATTTT.

In its sample, this clone was seen once. The rearrangement uses TRBV7-7 and TRBJ1-4; TRBD1 might be the D (5 bases). This CDR3 region has 14 residues. Per germline, CDR1 SSHAT and CDR2 FNYEAQ (reference sequence). V was cut by 1 base and J by 12 bases, with 15 bases left in between. The CDR3 DNA is TGTGCCAGCAGCTTAGGGGAGGACGGGACTGAACTGTTTTTT. Translated: CASSLGEDGTELFF.

CDR3 nucleotide sequence: TGTGCCAGCAGTTCCGGACAGGGTGTGTATGGCTACACCTTC. This sequence encodes CASSSGQGVYGYTF. The chain has TRBV7-6 and TRBJ1-2; 8 bases map to TRBD1. Germline V lookup: CDR1 SGHVS, CDR2 FNYEAQ. The ends lost 6 bases at V and 5 bases at J; junction bases unmatched: 8. The CDR3 spans 14 residues.

This clone was picked up one time. The chain is built from TRBV2 and TRBJ1-5, with 8 bases lining up with TRBD1. CDR1 and CDR2 (germline): SNHLY, FYNNEI. There are 14 residues in the CDR3. The trim removed 8 bases at V and 6 bases at J, leaving 9 bases unmatched. CDR3 nucleotides: TGTGCCAGCGGAGGACAGGGCCGGGGTCAGCCCCAGCATTTT. Translating gives CASGGQGRGQPQHF.

The rearrangement uses TRBV18 and TRBJ2-1, with D unresolved. The CDR3 has 13 residues. Germline values: CDR1 KGHSH, CDR2 LQKENI. V was clipped by 5 bases and J by 6 bases, with 11 bases between them. The CDR3 spells CASSTGPGNEQFF. CDR3 coding DNA: TGTGCCAGCTCAACGGGTCCGGGCAATGAGCAGTTCTTC. Drawing the rest from reference TRBV18 and TRBJ2-1, the complete variable domain is NAGVMQNPRHLVRRRGQEARLRCSPMKGHSHVYWYRQLPEEGLKFMVYLQKENIIDESGMPKERFSAEFPKEGPSILRIQQVVRGDSAAYFCASSTGPGNEQFFGPGTRLTVL.

The chain combines TRBV27 with TRBJ2-7, with TRBD1 matching 7 bases. Germline V CDR1 and CDR2: MNHEY, SMNVEV (reference sequence). J gave up 5 bases and V 4 bases, and 5 bases lay outside the gene matches. The CDR3 has 13 amino acids. This CDR3 is CASSSTGTHEQYF. Written as DNA, the CDR3 is TGTGCCAGCAGTTCGACAGGGACCCACGAGCAGTACTTC.

The J gene is TRBJ2-1, the V gene TRBV7-3; 7 nucleotides match TRBD2. V shed 1 base, J shed 2 bases, and the junction held 17 bases outside the gene matches. The V gene's germline CDR1 is SGHTA and CDR2 FQGTGA. The CDR3 runs to 20 residues. The CDR3 bases are TGTGCCAGCAGCTTAAATTCTCGGGGATGGGCGGGAGATACCTACAATGAGCAGTTCTTC. Its translation: CASSLNSRGWAGDTYNEQFF.